The 18 T cell receptor beta chains given below trace back to one sample, sequenced in a study of vaccination effects on CD4 cells after COVID-19. The antigens of these receptors remain unknown. After expansion with viral peptide pools in the ViraFEST assay, antigen-specific CD4+ T cells were sequenced. The culture ran for roughly ten days, and then CD4+ T cells were isolated. Testing of the vaccine recipients showed negative nucleocapsid antibodies and no prior SARS-CoV-2 infection. Measured with immunoSEQ multiplex PCR; TCRdb has only the in-frame clones, and not every one. Of some 28,000 clones in the sample, around 72% were seen once. Sequenced here: CD4+ T cells from PBMCs cultured with SARS-CoV-2 spike peptides, sampled before COVID-19 vaccination. The receptors come from a human donor who received a COVID-19 vaccine.

This clone was recorded only once. The gene calls are TRBV7-9 and TRBJ2-4, with D maybe TRBD2 (6 bases). Germline CDR1 reads SEHNR; CDR2 reads FQNEAQ (reference sequence). The V and J ends lost 9 bases and 5 bases respectively, with 11 bases between them. The CDR3 has 12 amino acids. CDR3 protein: CASSGHENIQYF. CDR3 nucleotides: TGTGCCAGTAGCGGCCACGAAAACATTCAGTACTTC.

The chain couples TRBV6-5 to TRBJ1-1; TRBD1 is a possible D gene (5 bases). Germline CDR1 and CDR2: MNHEY and SVGAGI. V lost 5 bases and J lost 13, with 20 bases in between. The CDR3 spans 13 residues. The CDR3 reads CASSNHWTGRGFF. In DNA, the CDR3 is TGTGCCAGCAGTAACCACTGGACGGGAAGGGGTTTCTTT.

The chain joins TRBV30 to TRBJ1-2; TRBD1 agrees at 7 bases. The CDR3 consists of 12 residues. Germline CDR1 and CDR2: GTSNPN and SVGIG (reference sequence). V shed 0 bases, J shed 7 bases, and the junction held 2 bases outside the gene matches. The chain's CDR3 is CAWSVGQPGYTF. Here the CDR3 DNA reads TGTGCCTGGAGTGTGGGACAGCCTGGCTACACCTTC. The whole variable domain, filled in from reference TRBV30 and TRBJ1-2, reads SQTIHQWPATLVQPVGSPLSLECTVEGTSNPNLYWYRQAAGRGLQLLFYSVGIGQISSEVPQNLSASRPQDRQFILSSKKLLLSDSGFYLCAWSVGQPGYTFGSGTRLTVV.

The chain uses TRBV10-3 and TRBJ2-7, with a possible D match to TRBD2 (6 bases). The germline CDR1 and CDR2 sequences are ENHRY and SYGVKD. CDR3 length: 14 amino acids. V lost 4 bases and J 2 bases, leaving 12 bases between the germline ends. CDR3 DNA: TGTGCCATCAGTGGGGGGACTGGCCCCTACGAGCAGTACTTC. It yields the protein CAISGGTGPYEQYF.

V gene TRBV6-5 combines with J gene TRBJ1-5; 7 bases agree with TRBD1. V was pared by 4 bases and J by 3 bases, with 6 bases of the junction left unmatched. Germline-derived CDR1 and CDR2 are MNHEY and SVGAGI. The CDR3 has 15 residues. CDR3 bases: TGTGCCAGCAGTTTTGGACAGGCCTCCAATCAGCCCCAGCATTTT. Translated: CASSFGQASNQPQHF.

This chain uses TRBV5-6 with TRBJ1-2, with TRBD1 matching over 8 bases. The CDR3 extends over 15 amino acids. Looked up from germline, CDR1 is SGHDT and CDR2 is YYEEEE. The V gene end was trimmed by 0 bases and the J gene end by 7 bases; junction bases not matched to a gene: 8. The CDR3 loop is CASSLGGQGPSGYTF. The CDR3 region has the DNA TGTGCCAGCAGCTTGGGAGGACAGGGACCGTCTGGCTACACCTTC.

This chain uses TRBV11-2 with TRBJ1-2; no clear D gene. Germline V gives CDR1 SGHAT, CDR2 FQNNGV. V lost 3 bases and J lost 5, with 10 bases in between. CDR3 length equals 13 residues. The CDR3 bases are TGTGCCAGCAGCTTCTCGGAGGATTATGGCTACACCTTC. Its translation: CASSFSEDYGYTF. Filled out from reference TRBV11-2 and TRBJ1-2, the complete variable domain reads EAGVAQSPRYKIIEKRQSVAFWCNPISGHATLYWYQQILGQGPKLLIQFQNNGVVDDSQLPKDRFSAERLKGVDSTLKIQPAKLEDSAVYLCASSFSEDYGYTFGSGTRLTVV.

The chain couples TRBV7-2 to TRBJ2-7; TRBD2 is a possible D gene (5 bases). CDR3 length: 15 amino acids. The germline V gene has CDR1 SGHTA and CDR2 FQGNSA. Trimming pared 1 base from V and 0 bases from J, leaving 10 bases between. CDR3 bases: TGTGCCAGCAGCTTAGTGAGGACTCCCTCCTACGAGCAGTACTTC. This gives the protein CASSLVRTPSYEQYF.

The V gene is TRBV4-1, the J gene TRBJ2-1; weak D call: TRBD1 (6 bases). CDR1 is MGHRA and CDR2 is YSYEKL in the germline V gene. Trimming removed 5 bases at V and 3 bases at J, with 14 bases between. The CDR3 length is 15 residues. The CDR3 sequence: CASSKTGTNYNEQFF. The DNA for the CDR3 is TGCGCCAGCAGCAAGACCGGGACAAACTACAATGAGCAGTTCTTC.

The genes are TRBV28 and TRBJ2-5; 9 nucleotides line up with TRBD1. The trim removed 1 base at V and 5 bases at J, leaving 8 bases unmatched. The CDR3 sequence is 16 residues long. CDR1 is MDHEN, CDR2 SYDVKM, per germline. The DNA of the CDR3 is TGTGCCAGCAGTTTATTCGGGACAGGGTTTGGGGAGACCCAGTACTTC. Translation gives CASSLFGTGFGETQYF.

V is TRBV4-2 and J is TRBJ1-6, with a weak D call TRBD1 (6 bases). V shed 0 bases and J shed 8 bases, with 11 bases lying between them. This CDR3 has 15 amino acids. Germline V gene data show CDR1 as LGHNA and CDR2 as YNFKEQ. CDR3 DNA sequence: TGTGCCAGCAGCCAAGATCCACAGGGTGATTCACCCCTCCACTTT. Amino acid sequence: CASSQDPQGDSPLHF.

The chain carries TRBV5-6 and TRBJ2-3; D not resolved. Trimming removed 2 bases from V and 2 bases from J, with 0 bases in between. Germline CDR1 reads SGHDT; CDR2 reads YYEEEE. This CDR3 is built from 11 residues. Written as DNA, the CDR3 is TGTGCCAGCAGCTTCACAGATACGCAGTATTTT. Translating it yields CASSFTDTQYF.

The chain is built from TRBV7-2 and TRBJ1-2; D uncertain. Trimming took off 5 bases at V and 0 bases at J, with 13 bases between the two ends. CDR3 size: 15 residues. Germline CDR1 and CDR2: SGHTA and FQGNSA. The CDR3 DNA reads as TGTGCCAGCAGCCCATCCGGGTTAGCTAACTATGGCTACACCTTC. Residues: CASSPSGLANYGYTF.

A few counts support this clone. The chain uses TRBV11-2 and TRBJ1-2; D is undetermined. The germline CDR1 and CDR2 sequences are SGHAT and FQNNGV. The CDR3 extends over 13 amino acids. Trimming stripped 5 bases from V and 4 bases from J, with 11 bases between. The CDR3 DNA reads TGTGCCAGCAGCCCCCTGGAGGGCTATGGCTACACCTTC. Translated: CASSPLEGYGYTF. Full variable domain (remainder filled in from reference TRBV11-2 and TRBJ1-2): EAGVAQSPRYKIIEKRQSVAFWCNPISGHATLYWYQQILGQGPKLLIQFQNNGVVDDSQLPKDRFSAERLKGVDSTLKIQPAKLEDSAVYLCASSPLEGYGYTFGSGTRLTVV.

This clone came up once. This chain joins TRBV3-1 (or the pseudogene TRBV3-2) and TRBJ1-1; D is unresolved. V gave up 0 bases and J gave up 8 bases, with 10 bases separating them. This CDR3 has 13 residues. In germline, CDR1 is LGHDT, CDR2 YNNKEL (reference sequence). CDR3 amino acids: CASSQDWRREAFF. CDR3 DNA: TGTGCCAGCAGCCAAGACTGGCGGAGAGAAGCTTTCTTT.

The rearrangement joins TRBV7-9 to TRBJ2-7; 7 bases map to TRBD2. The CDR3 has 15 amino acids. Germline V CDR1 and CDR2: SEHNR, FQNEAQ (reference sequence). The J segment lost 1 base and the V segment lost 5 bases, leaving 8 bases of the junction unmatched. The CDR3 DNA is TGTGCCAGCAGCCCTCCGGCTAGCGGATCCTACGAGCAGTACTTC. As protein: CASSPPASGSYEQYF.

The gene calls are TRBV30 and TRBJ2-7; 11 positions match TRBD2. The CDR3 consists of 14 residues. Germline V gene sequence: CDR1 GTSNPN, CDR2 SVGIG (reference sequence). V shed 3 bases and J 3 bases; nucleotides not matched to a gene: 4. The DNA for the CDR3 is TGTGCCTGGAGACCACTAGCGGGAGACTACGAGCAGTACTTC. Protein: CAWRPLAGDYEQYF.

The rearrangement joins TRBV4-2 to TRBJ2-1; TRBD2 is a possible D gene (7 bases). Trimming took off 0 bases at V and 12 bases at J, with 21 bases between the two ends. From germline, CDR1 is LGHNA and CDR2 YNFKEQ. The CDR3 extends over 16 amino acids. The CDR3 loop reads CASSQDGAGAYQWQFF. CDR3 nucleotides: TGTGCCAGCAGCCAAGATGGCGCGGGGGCCTATCAGTGGCAGTTCTTC.